This is a list of T cell receptor beta chains from one sample in a study of T cell responses to AZD1222 COVID-19 vaccine. TCRdb's table, derived via immunoSEQ multiplex PCR, lists solely in-frame clones and lacks some. The table has about 110,000 clones, approximately 85% seen once; the top ten hold 5.5% to 8%. This material consisted of peripheral blood, taken on day 0 of AZD1222 vaccination. The receptors stem from an adult in good health. Each CDR3 is given with its conserved first and last residue. Fields, in order: D gene, J gene, V gene, clone size, CDR3 DNA, CDR3 protein. A D gene is named only where the DNA matches it firmly. A clone size is listed for some rows: how often the clone was seen (once, few, many), or a class if it is expanded.

>TRBD2|TRBJ2-1|TRBV5-1|.
TGCGCCAGCAGCTTAGGACTAGCGGGGGACATTAGCTCCTACAATGAGCAGTTCTTC
CASSLGLAGDISSYNEQFF
>TRBD1|TRBJ2-1|TRBV28|.
TGTGCCAGCAGTTTGGATTTGGACAGGGGGAAAGTGGAGCAGTTCTTC
CASSLDLDRGKVEQFF
>.|TRBJ1-2|TRBV14|.
TGTGCCAGCAGCCTTAGTGGGGGCTATGGCTACACCTTC
CASSLSGGYGYTF
>.|TRBJ1-3|TRBV15|.
TGTGCCACCAGCAGACCAGGGTTCTCTGGAAACACCATATATTTT
CATSRPGFSGNTIYF
>TRBD1|TRBJ1-3|TRBV7-9|few
TGTGCCAGCAGCAGAGGGGGACAGGGGGCCTTTATTGGAAACACCATATATTTT
CASSRGGQGAFIGNTIYF
>TRBD1|TRBJ1-6|TRBV28|.
TGTGCCAGCCGCCCACAGGGGACCTATAATTCACCCCTCCACTTT
CASRPQGTYNSPLHF
>.|TRBJ1-2|TRBV28|few
TGTGCCACCCGTCGACGGTTCCATGGCTACACCTTC
CATRRRFHGYTF
>.|TRBJ1-1|TRBV19|.
TGTGCCAGTATAGGTGAGGTAGAGCTGAACACTGAAGCTTTCTTT
CASIGEVELNTEAFF
>TRBD1|TRBJ1-6|TRBV11-2|.
TGTGCCAGCAGCCTATCGGGACAGGGGGGATCACCCCTCCACTTT
CASSLSGQGGSPLHF
>.|TRBJ1-1|TRBV30|.
TGTGCCTGGAGCGTGTACGTGGGACCTGGCGCTTTCTTT
CAWSVYVGPGAFF
>TRBD2|TRBJ2-7|TRBV7-9|once
TGTGCCAGCAGCCCTTCGGGAGGGTCCTACGAGCAGTACTTC
CASSPSGGSYEQYF
>.|TRBJ1-1|TRBV18|.
TGTGCCAGCTCACCAATGGCGAACACTGAAGCTTTCTTT
CASSPMANTEAFF
>.|TRBJ2-7|TRBV9|.
TGTGCCAGCAGCCCACAGGGGTCGGGGGTCTACGAGCAGTACTTC
CASSPQGSGVYEQYF
>.|TRBJ1-1|TRBV5-4|.
TGTGCCAGCAGCCCGTGGACTCCCAGGTCCACTGAAGCTTTCTTT
CASSPWTPRSTEAFF
>.|TRBJ2-2|TRBV6-5|.
TGTGCCAGCACCCTAAGGGGGGGCAACGGGGAGCTGTTTTTT
CASTLRGGNGELFF
>.|TRBJ2-5|TRBV5-6|.
TGTGCCAGCAGCTTGGGACTACCCCGAGAGACCCAGTACTTC
CASSLGLPRETQYF
>TRBD2|TRBJ2-5|TRBV9|.
TGTGCCAGCAGCGTTGGGACTAGCGGGGGGGCGAGGCAAGAGACCCAGTACTTC
CASSVGTSGGARQETQYF
>.|TRBJ2-2|TRBV7-3|.
TGTGCCAGCAGCTCCCCAGGTACCGGGGAGCTGTTTTTT
CASSSPGTGELFF
>TRBD1|TRBJ1-5|TRBV6-6|.
TGTGCCAGCAGAGGGACAGGTCCCCTGTCCCAGCATTTT
CASRGTGPLSQHF
>TRBD2|TRBJ2-1|TRBV18|.
TGTGCCAGCTCACCTAACGTAGCGGGGGGGCCCAATGAGCAGTTCTTC
CASSPNVAGGPNEQFF
>.|TRBJ2-7|TRBV29-1|.
TGCAGCGTTGAAGGGCAGGGATCCGAGCAGTACTTC
CSVEGQGSEQYF
>.|TRBJ1-6|TRBV2|.
TGTGCCAGCAGCCGGAGCCAGGGTTCACCCCTCCACTTT
CASSRSQGSPLHF
>TRBD2|TRBJ2-7|TRBV11-2|many
TGTGCCAGCAGCTTAGAGGCTAGCGGGCACGAGCAGTACTTC
CASSLEASGHEQYF
>.|TRBJ2-2|TRBV4-2|few
TGTGCCAGCAAAGTGGCGGGGGCCGGAACCGGGGAGCTGTTTTTT
CASKVAGAGTGELFF
>.|TRBJ1-6|TRBV7-9|once
TGTGCCAGCAGCTTCGGAGGGGATCGGTCACCCCTCCACTTT
CASSFGGDRSPLHF
>.|TRBJ2-7|TRBV3-1/TRBV3-2|.
TGTGCCAGCAGCCATCGGGAACACTACGAGCAGTACTTC
CASSHREHYEQYF
>TRBD2|TRBJ2-1|TRBV11-2|.
TGTGCCAGCAGCCCCCGGGGACTAGCGTACAATGAGCAGTTCTTC
CASSPRGLAYNEQFF
>.|TRBJ2-7|TRBV6-5|.
TGTGCCAGCACCGGGGTGAGTGCCGAGCAGTACTTC
CASTGVSAEQYF
>.|TRBJ2-5|TRBV5-1|.
TGCGCCAGCAGCTTGGGTCCGGGAACACAAGAGACCCAGTACTTC
CASSLGPGTQETQYF
>.|TRBJ2-5|TRBV29-1|once
TGCAGCGTTAGGACAGCAGAGACCCAGTACTTC
CSVRTAETQYF
>.|TRBJ2-7|TRBV27|.
TGTGCCAGCAGTTTGGCCGGTGAGGTCTACGAGCAGTACTTC
CASSLAGEVYEQYF
>.|TRBJ1-1|TRBV6-5|.
TGTGCCAGCGGGGTATTGGGGTCTGAAGCTTTCTTT
CASGVLGSEAFF
>TRBD2|TRBJ2-3|TRBV5-1|few
TGCGCCAGCAGCCTGGAGCGGGGAGTAGATACGCAGTATTTT
CASSLERGVDTQYF
>.|TRBJ2-2|TRBV11-1|.
TGTGCCAGCAGCTCTTGGGGGGAAAACACCGGGGAGCTGTTTTTT
CASSSWGENTGELFF
>.|TRBJ1-1|TRBV11-3|.
TGTGCCAGCAGCTTAGTGTTGGGCATGAACACTGAAGCTTTCTTT
CASSLVLGMNTEAFF
>TRBD2|TRBJ2-7|TRBV6-5|.
TGTGCCAGCGGAGCCCTAGCGGGCTACGAGCAGTACTTC
CASGALAGYEQYF
>.|TRBJ1-1|TRBV28|.
TGTGCCAGCAGTTTAAGTCAATTGGGGTCCGAAGCAGCTTTCTTT
CASSLSQLGSEAAFF
>.|TRBJ2-3|TRBV5-1|.
TGCGCCAGCAGCTCGCAAAATCAAGATACGCAGTATTTT
CASSSQNQDTQYF
>.|TRBJ1-1|TRBV7-8|.
TGTGCCAGCAGCTTAGCGGTTCTGGTTGAAGCTTTCTTT
CASSLAVLVEAFF
>.|TRBJ2-7|TRBV6-5|.
TGTGCCAGCAGTCGGGACGCCACCTACGAGCAGTACTTC
CASSRDATYEQYF
>.|TRBJ2-3|TRBV7-9|.
TGTGCCAGCAGCAAAACGACAGATACGCAGTATTTT
CASSKTTDTQYF
>.|TRBJ2-7|TRBV6-5|.
TGTGCCAGCAGCCCCATAGGGGGCTCCTACGAGCAGTACTTC
CASSPIGGSYEQYF
>TRBD1|TRBJ2-7|TRBV5-1|.
TGCGCCAGCAGCTTGGCTTCGGTAGGGGGCGCGGTGGACTTC
CASSLASVGGAVDF
>.|TRBJ1-2|TRBV2|.
TGTGCCAGCCAAGGCCCAGGAGGAGGCTACACCTTC
CASQGPGGGYTF
>TRBD2|TRBJ2-1|TRBV7-2|.
TGTGCCAGCAGCCCCTGGAGTAGCGGGGGGAATGAGCAGTTCTTC
CASSPWSSGGNEQFF
>.|TRBJ1-1|TRBV6-5|once
TGTGCCAGCAGTTACCTGACTCAGGCGGTCGCTGAAGCTTTCTTT
CASSYLTQAVAEAFF
>.|TRBJ1-4|TRBV7-2|.
TGTGCCAGCAGTCGTACGGGGGAAAAACTGTTTTTT
CASSRTGEKLFF
>TRBD2|TRBJ2-3|TRBV3-1/TRBV3-2|.
TGTGCCAGCAGCGTAGAGCGGGGGGACACGCAGTATTTT
CASSVERGDTQYF